This T cell receptor beta chain was sequenced in a study of graft-versus-host responses after intestinal transplantation. About the study: Anti-thymocyte globulin was used for induction in all recipients, who then took tacrolimus and steroids for 2 to 4 years.

With regard to this clone: The antigen is not known.

Clones were sequenced by immunoSEQ multiplex PCR, and TCRdb holds only the in-frame ones, with some missing. Of fewer than 120,000 clones listed, around 93% are singletons. Whole-study results and caveats: Allografts from individuals with graft-donor T cell macrochimerism displayed high graft-versus-host to host-versus-graft clonal ratios. GvH clones detected in recipient marrow included some appearing first in ileum or blood.

The clonotype was recovered from a human donor who received an intestinal transplant. This specimen consisted of unstimulated CD8+ T cells sorted from spleen or lymph node cells, obtained before intestinal transplant.

CDR3 amino acids: CASSLGGAGAYEQYF. CDR3 coding DNA: TGCGCCAGCAGCCTGGGCGGGGCGGGGGCCTACGAGCAGTACTTC. V usage is TRBV4-1 and J usage is TRBJ2-7; 7 nucleotides agree with TRBD2. Looked up from germline, CDR1 is MGHRA and CDR2 is YSYEKL. The CDR3 sequence is 15 residues long. The J segment lost 2 bases and the V segment lost 4 bases, leaving 8 bases of the junction unmatched.